The T cell receptor beta chain under discussion was sequenced for a study of blood T cell repertoires in COVID-19. Study-level information: Researchers got acute and convalescent COVID-19 samples from the United States, Italy and Spain. T cells, B-cell-depleted T cells, or PBMCs provided the cDNA or gDNA that served as material.

On this clone itself: At one of its ends the junction is not consistent with the germline gene, which may arise from a read error.

CDR3 size: 15 residues. From germline, CDR1 is SNHLY and CDR2 FYNNEI. Under the authors' procedure: Quantification of nucleated cells was approximated via reference gene primer amplification. Libraries were prepared by immunoSEQ multiplex PCR; TCRdb keeps only in-frame clonotypes and omits some of them. V, J and clone size reflect that table, while D and trimming were determined from the DNA. The repertoire holds over 250,000 clones, with about 83% as singletons. The rearrangement links TRBV2 to TRBJ1-4; 7 positions agree with TRBD1. The sequence came from a woman aged 45-65 years who had recovered from COVID-19. Sequencing input: peripheral blood. CDR3 sequence reads: CASSEGGGLNEKLFF. The CDR3 DNA is TGTGCCAGCAGCGAAGGAGGGGGCCTTAATGAAAAACTGTTTTTT.